One and the same sample provided the 11 T cell receptor beta chains below, sequenced in a study of blood T cell repertoires in COVID-19. Some clones are missing from TCRdb's copy, which holds only in-frame ones; the method was immunoSEQ multiplex PCR. The table has approximately 150,000 clones, roughly 81% seen once. Sequencing used peripheral blood. These receptors were taken from a human donor with acute or convalescent COVID-19. The donor label of this sample is uncertain.

The chain uses TRBV28 and TRBJ2-3; TRBD1 aligns across 8 bases. The CDR3 has 17 residues. Unmatched junction bases numbered 12, after V lost 6 bases and J lost 1 base. CDR1 is MDHEN, CDR2 SYDVKM, per germline. CDR3 residues: CASSLDQGALGTDTQYF. The CDR3 DNA reads TGTGCCAGCAGCCTAGACCAGGGGGCCCTGGGCACAGATACGCAGTATTTT.

The V and J genes are TRBV10-3 and TRBJ1-2; no clear D gene. Germline-derived CDR1 and CDR2 are ENHRY and SYGVKD. The CDR3 is made up of 13 amino acids. V was shortened by 7 bases and J by 3 bases, with 12 bases between the two germline ends. The CDR3: CAIKEGEYYGYTF. Written as DNA, the CDR3 is TGTGCCATCAAGGAGGGCGAGTACTATGGCTACACCTTC.

The genes are TRBV7-2 and TRBJ2-1, with 14 bases aligning to TRBD2. The CDR3 is 16 amino acids. Germline trimming cut 5 bases from V and 7 bases from J; bases unmatched to any gene: 7. CDR1 is SGHTA, CDR2 FQGNSA, per germline. The CDR3, as DNA: TGTGCCAGCAGCCCCTGGACTAGCGGGGGGCGGAATGAGCAGTTCTTC. Amino acid sequence: CASSPWTSGGRNEQFF.

The chain combines TRBV6-2 or TRBV6-3 with TRBJ2-7; D perhaps matches TRBD1 (5 bases). Deletions cut 5 bases from V and 2 bases from J, with 13 bases between. Germline CDR1 MNHEY, CDR2 SVGEGT. This CDR3 spans 14 amino acids. CDR3 residues: CASSDPPRAYEQYF. CDR3 sequence (DNA): TGTGCCAGCAGTGATCCCCCCAGGGCCTACGAGCAGTACTTC.

The rearrangement links TRBV18 to TRBJ1-1, with 7 positions matching TRBD1. The CDR3 has 17 residues. Looked up from germline, CDR1 is KGHSH and CDR2 is LQKENI. Trimming cost V 3 bases and J 1 base; bases outside gene matches: 11. CDR3 sequence: CASSPRQGSVENTEAFF. CDR3 DNA sequence: TGTGCCAGCTCACCCCGACAGGGCTCCGTGGAGAACACTGAAGCTTTCTTT.

This clone was observed a handful of times. The V call is TRBV7-6, the J call TRBJ2-2, with D perhaps matching TRBD2 (5 bases). The CDR3 loop spans 16 amino acids. The germline gives CDR1 SGHVS, CDR2 FNYEAQ. V lost 2 bases and J 4 bases, leaving 14 bases between the germline ends. The CDR3 coding sequence is TGTGCCAGCAGCTTACGAGGGTCTCTAACCACCGGGGAGCTGTTTTTT. It yields the protein CASSLRGSLTTGELFF.

This clone came up once. This sequence joins TRBV6-5 and TRBJ2-5; D is ambiguous. V was clipped by 7 bases and J by 1 base, with 16 bases between them. The CDR3 loop spans 15 amino acids. CDR1 and CDR2 from the germline V gene are MNHEY and SVGAGI. CDR3: CASKSVERGQETQYF. DNA for the CDR3: TGTGCCAGCAAATCGGTTGAGAGAGGCCAAGAGACCCAGTACTTC.

This chain connects TRBV6-6 to TRBJ1-2, with 7 bases identical to TRBD1. The V and J ends lost 8 bases and 4 bases, in that order; junction bases with no gene match: 7. From germline, CDR1 is MNHNY and CDR2 SVGAGI (reference sequence). The CDR3 consists of 13 residues. The CDR3 spells CASLRGGSYGYTF. CDR3 nucleotide sequence: TGTGCCAGCCTGAGAGGGGGCAGCTATGGCTACACCTTC.

This rearrangement joins TRBV6-2 or TRBV6-3 to TRBJ2-7, with TRBD1 identical over 9 bases. CDR1 is MNHEY, CDR2 SVGEGT, per germline. The CDR3 is 14 residues long. With V trimmed by 4 bases and J by 2 bases, 3 bases remained unmatched. The CDR3 region is CASSWTGAAYEQYV. CDR3 sequence (DNA): TGTGCCAGCAGTTGGACAGGGGCGGCCTACGAGCAGTACGTC.

The gene calls are TRBV6-1 and TRBJ1-4, with a tentative D call TRBD1 (6 bases). Germline V lookup: CDR1 MNHNS, CDR2 SASEGT. V lost 0 bases and J 5 bases, leaving 13 bases between the germline ends. The CDR3 has 16 residues. CDR3 nucleotide sequence: TGTGCCAGCAGTGAAGCGCTCGGACAGAAAAATGAAAAACTGTTTTTT. Translation gives CASSEALGQKNEKLFF.

The genes are TRBV19 and TRBJ1-1; tentatively, D is TRBD1 (5 bases). This CDR3 has 14 amino acids. The germline V gene encodes CDR1 LNHDA and CDR2 SQIVND (reference sequence). Between the trimmed V and J ends, which lost 6 bases and 9 bases, there was a span of 20 bases. CDR3 DNA: TGTGCCAGTAGCGATATAGGGGCGAGCCTTCAAGCTTTCTTT. This encodes CASSDIGASLQAFF.